The present TCR beta chain was sequenced within a study of T cells after yellow fever vaccination. TCRdb itself ran the 5' RACE reads through MiXCR, one entry per CDR3 protein. The sample includes hundreds of thousands of distinct CDR3 sequences, 6.2% of them seen just once. The CDR3 runs 18 residues. As concerns this clonotype: The junction departs from germline at one end; a sequencing error may be responsible.

The V gene is TRBV12-3 or TRBV12-4, the J gene TRBJ2-7; 7 nucleotides align to TRBD2. The sequenced sample was PBMCs, obtained 5 days after the yellow fever booster vaccination. The sequence was obtained from a man younger than 45 who received the YFV17D yellow fever vaccine. This chain's CDR3 is CTSRVLSGRRGFGYEQYF. The DNA of the CDR3 is TGTACCAGCAGGGTTCTTAGCGGGCGACGGGGGTTTGGGTACGAGCAGTACTTC.